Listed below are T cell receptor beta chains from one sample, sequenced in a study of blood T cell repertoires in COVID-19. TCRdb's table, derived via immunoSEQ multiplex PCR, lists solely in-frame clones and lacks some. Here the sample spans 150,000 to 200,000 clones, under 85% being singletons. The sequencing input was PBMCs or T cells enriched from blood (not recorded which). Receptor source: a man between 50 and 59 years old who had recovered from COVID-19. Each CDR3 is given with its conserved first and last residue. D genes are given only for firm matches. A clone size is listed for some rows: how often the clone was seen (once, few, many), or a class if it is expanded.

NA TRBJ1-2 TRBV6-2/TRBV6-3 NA CASSYPTDPYGYTF TGTGCCAGCAGTTACCCGACAGACCCCTATGGCTACACCTTC
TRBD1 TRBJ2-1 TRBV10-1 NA CASSSGQGGHEQFF TGCGCCAGCAGTTCGGGACAGGGGGGACATGAGCAGTTCTTC
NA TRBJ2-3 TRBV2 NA CASSEQGWGTDTQYF TGTGCCAGCAGTGAACAGGGATGGGGCACAGATACGCAGTATTTT
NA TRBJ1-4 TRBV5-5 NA CASSWGPGNEKLFF TGTGCCAGCAGCTGGGGGCCGGGTAATGAAAAACTGTTTTTT
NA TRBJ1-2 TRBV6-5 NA CASSSQNYGYTF TGTGCCAGCAGTTCCCAGAACTATGGCTACACCTTC
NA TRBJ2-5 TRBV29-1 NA CSVDRGRETQYF TGCAGCGTTGACAGGGGGAGGGAGACCCAGTACTTC
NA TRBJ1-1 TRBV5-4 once CASSLQGNTEAFF TGTGCCAGCAGCTTGCAGGGTAACACTGAAGCTTTCTTT
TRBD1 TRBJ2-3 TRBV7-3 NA CASSLSQGAGTDTQYF TGTGCCAGCAGCTTAAGCCAGGGGGCGGGCACAGATACGCAGTATTTT
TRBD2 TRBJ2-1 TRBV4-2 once CASSVAGGLADYNEQFF TGTGCCAGCAGCGTAGCGGGAGGACTAGCGGACTACAATGAGCAGTTCTTC
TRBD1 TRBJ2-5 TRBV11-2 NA CASSLGATGGETQYF TGTGCCAGCAGCTTAGGGGCGACAGGGGGCGAGACCCAGTACTTC
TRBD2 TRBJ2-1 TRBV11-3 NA CASSPRGGNEQFF TGTGCCAGCAGCCCCCGGGGGGGCAATGAGCAGTTCTTC
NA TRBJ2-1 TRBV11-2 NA CASSSVQGMNEQFF TGTGCCAGCAGCTCTGTACAGGGAATGAATGAGCAGTTCTTC
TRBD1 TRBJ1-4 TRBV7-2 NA CASSLGGTVNEKLFF TGTGCCAGCAGCTTAGGGGGGACAGTTAATGAAAAACTGTTTTTT
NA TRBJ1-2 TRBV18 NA CASSPGTSYGYTF TGTGCCAGCTCACCAGGCACAAGCTATGGCTACACCTTC
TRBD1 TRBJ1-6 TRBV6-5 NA CASSPPGQGYSPLHF TGTGCCAGCAGTCCCCCCGGACAGGGATATTCACCCCTCCACTTT
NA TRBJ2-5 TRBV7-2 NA CASSPQSGYQETQYF TGTGCCAGCAGCCCCCAAAGCGGGTACCAAGAGACCCAGTACTTC
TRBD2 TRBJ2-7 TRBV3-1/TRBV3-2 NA CASSQKVGGAYEQYF TGTGCCAGCAGCCAAAAGGTCGGGGGGGCATACGAGCAGTACTTC
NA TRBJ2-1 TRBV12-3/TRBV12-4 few CASSADYEQFF TGTGCCAGCAGTGCCGACTATGAGCAGTTCTTC
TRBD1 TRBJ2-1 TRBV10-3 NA CAISDPDRATYNEQFF TGTGCCATCAGTGACCCCGACAGGGCCACCTACAATGAGCAGTTCTTC
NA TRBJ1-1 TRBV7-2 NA CASSLRQAYTEAFF TGTGCCAGCAGCCTACGACAGGCCTACACTGAAGCTTTCTTT
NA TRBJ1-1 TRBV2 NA CASKPGLTNTEAFF TGTGCCAGCAAACCGGGACTGACGAACACTGAAGCTTTCTTT
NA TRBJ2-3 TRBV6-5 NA CASSYAGATDTQYF TGTGCCAGCAGTTATGCGGGGGCCACAGATACGCAGTATTTT
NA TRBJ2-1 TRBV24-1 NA CATSDPLYVYNEQFF TGTGCCACCAGTGATCCTCTCTACGTGTACAATGAGCAGTTCTTC
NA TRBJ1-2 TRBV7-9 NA CASSASVSYGYTF TGTGCCAGCAGCGCCAGTGTAAGCTATGGCTACACCTTC
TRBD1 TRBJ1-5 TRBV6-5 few CASTPTGGNQPQHF TGTGCCAGCACCCCGACAGGGGGCAATCAGCCCCAGCATTTT
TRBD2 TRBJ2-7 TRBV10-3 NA CAISVGTSGTYEQYF TGTGCCATCAGTGTTGGGACTAGCGGTACCTACGAGCAGTACTTC
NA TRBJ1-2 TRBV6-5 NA CATTPLASNYGYTF TGTGCCACCACACCCCTGGCCTCTAACTATGGCTACACCTTC
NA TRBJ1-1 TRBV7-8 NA CASSGTWAPHTEAFF TGTGCCAGCAGCGGTACATGGGCCCCCCACACTGAAGCTTTCTTT
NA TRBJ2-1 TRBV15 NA CATSRDSAGSHNEQFF TGTGCCACCAGCAGAGATTCGGCGGGGAGCCACAATGAGCAGTTCTTC
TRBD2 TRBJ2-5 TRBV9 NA CASSVAVAGASQETQYF TGTGCCAGCAGCGTAGCCGTAGCGGGGGCCTCCCAAGAGACCCAGTACTTC
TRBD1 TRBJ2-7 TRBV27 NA CASSLRMGQGAYEQYF TGTGCCAGCAGTTTAAGGATGGGACAGGGGGCATACGAGCAGTACTTC
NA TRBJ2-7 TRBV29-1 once CSVADYYEQYF TGCAGCGTCGCGGACTACTACGAGCAGTACTTC
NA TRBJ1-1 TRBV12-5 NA CASGLVLFTEAFF TGTGCTAGTGGTTTGGTACTCTTCACTGAAGCTTTCTTT
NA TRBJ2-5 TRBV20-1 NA CSAPAGRPQYF TGCAGTGCTCCTGCGGGCAGGCCCCAGTACTTC
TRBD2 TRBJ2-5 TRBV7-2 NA CASSFLSGGQETQYF TGTGCCAGCAGCTTCCTTAGCGGGGGGCAAGAGACCCAGTACTTC
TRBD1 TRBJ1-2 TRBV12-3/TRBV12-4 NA CASSGTGYGYTF TGTGCCAGCAGTGGGACAGGCTATGGCTACACCTTC
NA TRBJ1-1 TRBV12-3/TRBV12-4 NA CASSSPWGGLAFF TGTGCCAGCAGTTCTCCCTGGGGTGGACTTGCTTTCTTT
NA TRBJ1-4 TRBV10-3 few CAISQGRGNEKLFF TGTGCCATCAGCCAGGGGCGTGGTAATGAAAAACTGTTTTTT
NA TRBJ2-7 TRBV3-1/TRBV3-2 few CASSHGQFSYEQYF TGTGCCAGCAGTCACGGACAGTTTTCCTACGAGCAGTACTTC
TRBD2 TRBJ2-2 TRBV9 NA CASSSQRGGPGELFF TGTGCCAGCAGCTCCCAGCGGGGGGGCCCCGGGGAGCTGTTTTTT
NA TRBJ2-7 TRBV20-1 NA CSATPRGQQYF TGCAGTGCTACCCCAAGGGGTCAGCAGTACTTC
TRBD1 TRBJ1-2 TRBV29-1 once CSGGPGGGQGVRSYTF TGCAGCGGCGGTCCAGGGGGGGGACAGGGAGTTCGAAGCTACACCTTC
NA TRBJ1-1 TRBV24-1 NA CATSDSGGAGMNTEAFF TGTGCCACCAGTGATTCTGGCGGGGCAGGGATGAACACTGAAGCTTTCTTT